The rows below give T cell receptor beta chains drawn from one sample of a study of identical twins. TCRdb re-called the 5' RACE reads with MiXCR, one entry per CDR3 protein. The sample consists of 200,000 to 250,000 distinct CDR3 sequences, roughly 7.5% of them appearing once. The same sample was also studied in work on yellow fever vaccine responses in identical twins.

Sequenced: memory (CD45RO+) T cells sorted from blood. The source of these receptors is a woman aged 18-29 years in good health. CDR3s include the opening cysteine and the closing phenylalanine or tryptophan. A D gene is named only where the DNA matches it firmly. Size tells how often a clone was seen (once, few, many) or the class of an expanded clone, and some rows leave it out.

abundance,d_gene,j_gene,v_gene,CDR3nt,CDR3aa
many,TRBD1,TRBJ1-6,TRBV12-3/TRBV12-4,TGTGCCAGCAGTTTAGCGCGGATGACAGGGTGGTCTTCACCCCTCCACTTT,CASSLARMTGWSSPLHF
-,-,TRBJ2-1,TRBV3-1,TGTGCCAGCAGCCAAGTCATGGGGGCCTACAATGAGCAGTTCTTC,CASSQVMGAYNEQFF
many,-,TRBJ1-2,TRBV18,TGTGCCAGCTCACCATCGGGGGACTATGGCTACACCTTC,CASSPSGDYGYTF
many,TRBD1,TRBJ2-2,TRBV5-1,TGCGCCAGCAGCGCCGGGACAGCCACCGGGGAGCTGTTTTTT,CASSAGTATGELFF
many,-,TRBJ2-1,TRBV28,TGTGCCAGCAGTTTATTTCGGAGCTCCTACAATGAGCAGTTCTTC,CASSLFRSSYNEQFF
many,-,TRBJ2-7,TRBV3-1,TGTGCCAGCAGCCACCTGGACGAGCAGTACTTC,CASSHLDEQYF
few,-,TRBJ1-5,TRBV6-4,TGTGCCAGCAGTGACTCCAGTTCGAGTGAGCCCCAGCATTTT,CASSDSSSSEPQHF
-,TRBD1,TRBJ2-5,TRBV20-1,TGCAGTGCTGTCCGGTGGGTTGTGGACAGGGGGAAGAGACCCCAGTACTTC,CSAVRWVVDRGKRPQYF
-,-,TRBJ2-7,TRBV20-1,TGCAGTGCTAGGGGCGGCGGGGCCTCCTACGAGCAGTACTTC,CSARGGGASYEQYF
few,-,TRBJ2-1,TRBV2,TGTGCCAGCAGTGAATTCAGGGGAGGGAATGAGCAGTTCTTC,CASSEFRGGNEQFF
few,TRBD2,TRBJ2-1,TRBV30,TGTGCCTGGACTAGCGGAACCTACAATGAGCAGTTCTTC,CAWTSGTYNEQFF
few,-,TRBJ2-5,TRBV11-2,TGTGCCAGCAGATTAGGGGGTTGGCGGGAGACCCAGTACTTC,CASRLGGWRETQYF
-,-,TRBJ2-7,TRBV4-3,TGCGCCAGCAGCCAAGGGATGACTAACTCCTACGAGCAGTACTTC,CASSQGMTNSYEQYF
few,-,TRBJ2-1,TRBV6-4,TGTGCCAGCAGTGACTTAAGGGAAAATGAGCAGTTCTTC,CASSDLRENEQFF
-,TRBD2,TRBJ2-1,TRBV20-1,TGCAGTGCACGCCAAGGACTAGCGGCGTACAATGAGCAGTTCTTC,CSARQGLAAYNEQFF
few,TRBD2,TRBJ2-1,TRBV4-2,TGTGCCAGCAGCCAAGCCGGGACTAACCAGTTCTTC,CASSQAGTNQFF
-,TRBD1,TRBJ2-1,TRBV24-1,TGTGCCACCAGTGATCACAGGGGCGGCTACAATGAGCAGTTCTTC,CATSDHRGGYNEQFF
many,-,TRBJ2-7,TRBV20-1,TGCAGTGCTAGGAGCACCTACGAGCAGTACTTC,CSARSTYEQYF
few,TRBD1,TRBJ2-7,TRBV29-1,TGCAGCGTCCAACCGGACCACAGGGGGTACTCCTACGAGCAGTACTTC,CSVQPDHRGYSYEQYF
few,-,TRBJ2-2,TRBV9,TGTGCCAGCAGCGTGGTCGGGAACAGTCACACCGGGGAGCTGTTTTTT,CASSVVGNSHTGELFF
many,TRBD2,TRBJ2-1,TRBV5-1,TGCGCCAGCAGGCCTAGCGGGGGGAACAATGAGCAGTTCTTC,CASRPSGGNNEQFF
-,-,TRBJ1-6,TRBV9,TGTGCCAGCAGCGACAGCATAGGGAGCTCCTATAATTCACCCCTCCACTTT,CASSDSIGSSYNSPLHF
few,TRBD1,TRBJ1-5,TRBV6-1,TGTGCCAGCAGGACAGGGAATAGCAATCAGCCCCAGCATTTT,CASRTGNSNQPQHF
many,TRBD2,TRBJ2-2,TRBV4-1,TGCGCCAGCAGCCAAGAGACGGGAGGGATCGGCACCGGGGAGCTGTTTTTT,CASSQETGGIGTGELFF
-,-,TRBJ2-1,TRBV2,TGTGCCAGCAGTAATACTAGAACCAATGAGCAGTTCTTC,CASSNTRTNEQFF
few,TRBD1,TRBJ1-1,TRBV7-2,TGTGCCAGCAGCCTAATACAGGGGGCATGGGCTTTCTTT,CASSLIQGAWAFF
-,-,TRBJ2-7,TRBV3-2,TGTGCCAGCAGCCAAGATCAAATCCAGCGGGAGTCGCGAGAGCAGTACTTC,CASSQDQIQRESREQYF
many,-,TRBJ2-1,TRBV3-1,TGTGCCAGCCGCGATAGGTACAATGAGCAGTTCTTC,CASRDRYNEQFF
-,-,TRBJ2-3,TRBV5-6,TGTGCCAGCAGCTTACCCGGGACATCTAGCACAGATACGCAGTATTTT,CASSLPGTSSTDTQYF
many,TRBD1,TRBJ2-1,TRBV5-1,TGCGCCAGCAGCTTGGTAACGGGACAGGGTTATGGCAATGAGCAGTTCTTC,CASSLVTGQGYGNEQFF
many,TRBD2,TRBJ2-1,TRBV2,TGTGCCAGCAGTGTAGGACTAGCGGGGTACAATGAGCAGTTCTTC,CASSVGLAGYNEQFF
few,-,TRBJ1-1,TRBV2,TGTGCCAGCAGTTTCCTTGGGACGGAGAACACTGAAGCTTTCTTT,CASSFLGTENTEAFF
many,-,TRBJ2-7,TRBV5-1,TGCGCCAGCAGCTTGTCGGGACAAGAGTACGAGCAGTACTTC,CASSLSGQEYEQYF
-,-,TRBJ2-1,TRBV4-3,TGCGCCAGCAGCCAAGATTTAAGCACCTACAATGAGCAGTTCTTC,CASSQDLSTYNEQFF
-,TRBD2,TRBJ2-3,TRBV7-6,TGTGCCAGCAGCTCGGCGGGGGCTAGCGGGCCCACAGATACGCAGTATTTT,CASSSAGASGPTDTQYF
many,-,TRBJ1-5,TRBV6-1,TGTGCCAGCAGCTCCGACAGCCATCAGCCCCAGCATTTT,CASSSDSHQPQHF
-,-,TRBJ2-7,TRBV6-7,TGTGCCAGCAGTTACTCGATAGGAACAGCTCCTCTTGCCTACGAGCAGTACTTC,CASSYSIGTAPLAYEQYF
-,TRBD1,TRBJ1-6,TRBV4-1,TGCGCCAGCACCACGGGACAGGGAAATTCACCCCTCCACTTT,CASTTGQGNSPLHF
few,-,TRBJ1-5,TRBV7-2,TGTGCCAGCAGGAACAGGGTGGATCAGCCCCAGCATTTT,CASRNRVDQPQHF
many,-,TRBJ1-1,TRBV12-3/TRBV12-4,TGTGCCAGCAGTTTATCAACAGCTCTATCGAACACTGAAGCTTTCTTT,CASSLSTALSNTEAFF
-,-,TRBJ2-1,TRBV15,TGTGCCACCAGCAGAGATGGTCAGGGGGGGAATGAGCAGTTCTTC,CATSRDGQGGNEQFF
few,-,TRBJ1-1,TRBV2,TGTGCCAGCAGCCTGACAACACAAAGAGCTTTCTTT,CASSLTTQRAFF
-,TRBD2,TRBJ2-1,TRBV4-3,TGCGCCAGCAGGCTAGCGGGAGGATCCAATGAGCAGTTCTTC,CASRLAGGSNEQFF
many,-,TRBJ2-2,TRBV29-1,TGCAGCGTTGAGGGGGGTGTGGGAGACCTCCTAGAAACCGGGGAGCTGTTTTTT,CSVEGGVGDLLETGELFF
many,TRBD1,TRBJ2-5,TRBV10-3,TGTGCCATCAGTGAGTCGACAGACAGGGGGGGTATGACCCAGTACTTC,CAISESTDRGGMTQYF
many,TRBD2,TRBJ2-3,TRBV29-1,TGCAGCGTTCTCCCTAGCGGGAGTGATACGCAGTATTTT,CSVLPSGSDTQYF
many,-,TRBJ2-7,TRBV2,TGTGCCAGCAGTGTGCAGAGTCTGCTCTCCTACGAGCAGTACTTC,CASSVQSLLSYEQYF
few,TRBD1,TRBJ2-1,TRBV18,TGTGCCAGCTCACTAGCCGGGACAGTCTACAATGAGCAGTTCTTC,CASSLAGTVYNEQFF
-,-,TRBJ2-3,TRBV5-1,TGCGCCAGCAGGCGGGGCGGGTCCACAGATACGCAGTATTTT,CASRRGGSTDTQYF
many,-,TRBJ2-7,TRBV3-1,TGTGCCAGCAGCCACGGTTGGGAGCAGTACTTC,CASSHGWEQYF
-,TRBD2,TRBJ2-3,TRBV18,TGTGCCAGCTCACCACAGATCGGGGGGAGCACAGATACGCAGTATTTT,CASSPQIGGSTDTQYF
-,TRBD2,TRBJ2-2,TRBV20-1,TGCTGTGCTAGGGCTCTAGCGGGAGGGCTTGGGGCCGGGGAGCTGTTTTTT,CCARALAGGLGAGELFF